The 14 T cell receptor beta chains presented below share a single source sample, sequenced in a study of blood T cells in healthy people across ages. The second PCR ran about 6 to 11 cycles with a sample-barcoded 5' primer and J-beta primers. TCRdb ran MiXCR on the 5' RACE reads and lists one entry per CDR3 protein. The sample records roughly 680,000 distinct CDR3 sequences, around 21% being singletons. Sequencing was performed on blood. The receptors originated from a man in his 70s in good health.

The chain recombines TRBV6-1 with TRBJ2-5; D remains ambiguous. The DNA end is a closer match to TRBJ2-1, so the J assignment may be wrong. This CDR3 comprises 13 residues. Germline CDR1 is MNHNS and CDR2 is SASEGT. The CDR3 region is CASVTGLYNEQFF. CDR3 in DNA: TGTGCCAGTGTTACTGGCCTTTACAATGAGCAGTTCTTC.

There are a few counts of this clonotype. The CDR3 coding sequence is TGTGCCAGCAGCCAGAGGGACAACGAGCAGTACTTC. As protein: CASSQRDNEQYF. This chain connects TRBV3-1 to TRBJ2-5, with D possibly being TRBD1 (6 bases). The DNA end is a closer match to TRBJ2-7, so the J assignment may be wrong. The CDR3 spans 12 residues. Germline V gene sequence: CDR1 LGHDT, CDR2 YNNKEL (reference sequence).

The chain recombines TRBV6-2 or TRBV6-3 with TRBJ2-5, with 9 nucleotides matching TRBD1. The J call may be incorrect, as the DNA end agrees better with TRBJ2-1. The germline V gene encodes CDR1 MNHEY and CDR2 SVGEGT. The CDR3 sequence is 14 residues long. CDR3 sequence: CASTPPTGGNEQFF. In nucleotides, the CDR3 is TGTGCCAGCACCCCCCCGACAGGGGGCAATGAGCAGTTCTTC.

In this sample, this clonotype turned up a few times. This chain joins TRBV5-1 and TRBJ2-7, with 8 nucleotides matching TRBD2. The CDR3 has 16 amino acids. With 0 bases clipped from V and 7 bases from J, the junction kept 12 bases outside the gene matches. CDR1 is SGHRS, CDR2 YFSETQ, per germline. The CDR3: CASSLGSGGERQEQYF. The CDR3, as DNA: TGCGCCAGCAGCTTGGGGTCGGGAGGGGAAAGGCAGGAGCAGTACTTC.

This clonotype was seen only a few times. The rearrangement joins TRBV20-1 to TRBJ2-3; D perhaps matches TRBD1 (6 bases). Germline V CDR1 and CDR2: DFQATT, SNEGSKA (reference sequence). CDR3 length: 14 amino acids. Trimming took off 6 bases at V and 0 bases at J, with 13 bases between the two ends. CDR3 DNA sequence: TGCAGTGCGGGGTTGGGGGCGAGCACAGATACGCAGTATTTT. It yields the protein CSAGLGASTDTQYF.

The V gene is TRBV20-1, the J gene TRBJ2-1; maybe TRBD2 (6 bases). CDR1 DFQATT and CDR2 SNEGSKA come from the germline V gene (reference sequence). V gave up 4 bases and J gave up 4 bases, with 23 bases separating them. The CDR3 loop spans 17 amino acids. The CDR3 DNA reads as TGCAGTGCTAACGGAGGTAGCGGAGTCGCCGATTACAATGAGCAGTTCTTC. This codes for CSANGGSGVADYNEQFF.

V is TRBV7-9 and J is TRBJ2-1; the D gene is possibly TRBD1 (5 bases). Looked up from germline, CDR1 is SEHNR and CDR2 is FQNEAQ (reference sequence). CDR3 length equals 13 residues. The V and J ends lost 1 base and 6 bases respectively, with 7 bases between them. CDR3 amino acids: CASSLDRTNEQFF. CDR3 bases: TGTGCCAGCAGCTTAGACAGGACCAATGAGCAGTTCTTC.

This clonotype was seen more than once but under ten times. The CDR3 reads CSALYDGRHSVDTQYF. DNA for the CDR3: TGCAGTGCGTTATACGATGGGAGGCATTCTGTAGATACGCAGTATTTT. The gene calls are TRBV20-1 and TRBJ2-3; possibly TRBD2 for D (6 bases). The CDR3 runs 16 residues. Between the trimmed V and J ends, which lost 6 bases and 5 bases, there was a span of 24 bases. Per germline, CDR1 DFQATT and CDR2 SNEGSKA (reference sequence).

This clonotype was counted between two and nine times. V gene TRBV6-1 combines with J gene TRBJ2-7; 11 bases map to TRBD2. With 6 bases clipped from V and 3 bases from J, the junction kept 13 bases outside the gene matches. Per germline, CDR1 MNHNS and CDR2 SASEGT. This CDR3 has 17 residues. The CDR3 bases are TGTGCCAGCAGAGCCGGGACTAGCGGCGGGGCTCTCTACGAGCAGTACTTC. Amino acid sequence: CASRAGTSGGALYEQYF.

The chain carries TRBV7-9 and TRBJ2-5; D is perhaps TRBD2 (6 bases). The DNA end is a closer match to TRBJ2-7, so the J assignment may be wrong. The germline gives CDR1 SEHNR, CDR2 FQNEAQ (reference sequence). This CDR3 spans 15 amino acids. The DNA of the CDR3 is TGTGCCAGCAGCTTAGGTACGGGAGCGACCAACGAGCAGTACTTC. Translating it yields CASSLGTGATNEQYF.

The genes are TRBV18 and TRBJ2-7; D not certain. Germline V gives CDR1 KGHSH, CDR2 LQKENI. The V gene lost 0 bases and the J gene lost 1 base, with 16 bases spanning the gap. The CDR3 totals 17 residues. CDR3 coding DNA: TGTGCCAGCTCACCACCGTCGCAACAGCCGACGTCCTACGAGCAGTACTTC. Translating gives CASSPPSQQPTSYEQYF.

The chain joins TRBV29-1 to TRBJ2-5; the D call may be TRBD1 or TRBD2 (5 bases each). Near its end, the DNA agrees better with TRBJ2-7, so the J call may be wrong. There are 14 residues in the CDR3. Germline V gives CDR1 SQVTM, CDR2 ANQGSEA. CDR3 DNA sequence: TGCAGCGTTGTGGGACGGGGCGGTTCCTACGAGCAGTACTTC. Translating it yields CSVVGRGGSYEQYF.

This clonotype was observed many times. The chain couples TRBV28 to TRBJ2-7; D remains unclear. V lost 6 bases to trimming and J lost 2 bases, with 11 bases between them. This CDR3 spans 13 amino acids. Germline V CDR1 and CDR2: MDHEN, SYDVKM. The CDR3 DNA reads TGTGCCAGCAGCTTAGGACGGCCCTACGAGCAGTACTTC. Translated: CASSLGRPYEQYF.

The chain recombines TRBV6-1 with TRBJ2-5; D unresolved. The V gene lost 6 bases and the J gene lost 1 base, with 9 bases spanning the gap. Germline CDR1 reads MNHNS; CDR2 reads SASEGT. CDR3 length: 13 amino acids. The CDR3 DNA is TGTGCCAGCAGCGAGGTTACCCAAGAGACCCAGTACTTC. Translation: CASSEVTQETQYF.